This TCR beta chain originates from a study of T cells after yellow fever vaccination. TCRdb independently ran MiXCR on the 5' RACE reads; one entry per CDR3 protein. The sample includes roughly 100,000 distinct CDR3 sequences, more than 7.5% seen only once; the top ten take around a sixth. CDR1 is MNHEY, CDR2 SVGEGT, per germline. This CDR3 is 18 amino acids long. The V and J ends lost 7 bases and 6 bases respectively, with 27 bases between them. The chain employs TRBV6-2 or TRBV6-3 and TRBJ2-2; D remains unclear. The material sequenced was CD8+ T cells not binding an NS4B(214-222) dextramer, sorted from PBMCs, taken around 14 days after the first yellow fever vaccination. The TCR originated in a man aged 18 to 30 who received the YFV17D yellow fever vaccine. The CDR3 here is CASTPPFAWGAGAGELFF. DNA for the CDR3: TGTGCCAGCACCCCGCCCTTCGCCTGGGGTGCTGGGGCCGGGGAGCTGTTTTTT.